One and the same sample provided the 13 T cell receptor beta chains below, sequenced in a study of T cell responses to AZD1222 COVID-19 vaccine. Produced via immunoSEQ multiplex PCR; TCRdb's table is partial and in-frame only. The repertoire holds about 150,000 clones, with roughly 93% as singletons. The sample in question was peripheral blood, obtained on day 0 of AZD1222 vaccination. These receptors originate from an adult in good health.

This clone was seen only once. The chain uses TRBV18 and TRBJ2-1; D not certain. V lost 4 bases to trimming and J lost 5 bases, with 9 bases between them. This CDR3 is built from 13 residues. Germline loops: CDR1 KGHSH, CDR2 LQKENI. The CDR3, as DNA: TGTGCCAGCTCACTTTCACAGAACAATGAGCAGTTCTTC. Translation gives CASSLSQNNEQFF.

The genes are TRBV29-1 and TRBJ2-1; D might be TRBD1 or TRBD2, each matching 5 bases. The V and J ends lost 0 bases and 8 bases respectively, with 26 bases between them. The germline V gene has CDR1 SQVTM and CDR2 ANQGSEA. The CDR3 length is 18 residues. The CDR3 protein is CSVEDLADYRRTVDEQFF. CDR3 in DNA: TGCAGCGTTGAAGATCTTGCAGACTACAGGAGAACAGTCGATGAGCAGTTCTTC.

The V and J genes are TRBV2 and TRBJ2-1; 7 positions agree with TRBD2. Germline CDR1 and CDR2: SNHLY and FYNNEI. After removal of 9 bases from V and 0 bases from J, the junction contained 2 bases not matched to a gene. The CDR3 runs 13 residues. The CDR3 nucleotides are TGTGCCAGTCCTAGCGGCTCCTACAATGAGCAGTTCTTC. Amino acids: CASPSGSYNEQFF.

The chain carries TRBV9 and TRBJ1-4, with 8 bases fitting TRBD1. This CDR3 region has 15 residues. Germline V lookup: CDR1 SGDLS, CDR2 YYNGEE. Trimming at V came to 4 bases and at J to 6 bases, leaving 8 bases not matched to a gene. CDR3 region: CASSYGQGQHEKLFF. The CDR3 DNA is TGTGCCAGCAGCTACGGACAGGGTCAGCATGAAAAACTGTTTTTT.

The chain carries TRBV28 and TRBJ1-5; TRBD1 matches at 9 bases. Germline V CDR1 and CDR2: MDHEN, SYDVKM. The CDR3 totals 14 residues. After removal of 7 bases from V and 6 bases from J, the junction contained 7 bases not matched to a gene. The CDR3 nucleotides read TGTGCCAGCATCGAAACAGGGGGCACTCAGCCCCAGCATTTT. Residues: CASIETGGTQPQHF.

The gene calls are TRBV5-6 and TRBJ2-7; the D is unclear. The CDR3 contains 15 residues. The germline V gene has CDR1 SGHDT and CDR2 YYEEEE. With 0 bases removed from V and 3 bases from J, the gap between germline ends came to 13 bases. CDR3 sequence: CASSLVGLGNYEQYF. CDR3 in DNA: TGTGCCAGCAGCTTGGTAGGGCTTGGAAACTACGAGCAGTACTTC.

The chain links TRBV29-1 to TRBJ1-3; no clear D. The CDR3 runs to 11 residues. CDR1 SQVTM and CDR2 ANQGSEA come from the germline V gene. V gave up 4 bases and J gave up 3 bases, with 4 bases separating them. The CDR3 DNA follows: TGCAGCGTTGGGGGTGGAAACACCATATATTTT. Its translation is CSVGGGNTIYF.

The chain employs TRBV15 and TRBJ2-2; 9 positions match TRBD2. The CDR3 is 18 residues long. CDR1 LNHNV and CDR2 YYDKDF come from the germline V gene (reference sequence). J was trimmed by 6 bases and V by 0 bases; bases with no gene match: 11. The CDR3, as DNA: TGTGCCACCAGCAGAGATCTGCGGCGGGAGGGCCGGCCCGGGGAGCTGTTTTTT. This codes for CATSRDLRREGRPGELFF. Drawing the rest from reference TRBV15 and TRBJ2-2, the complete variable domain is DAMVIQNPRYQVTQFGKPVTLSCSQTLNHNVMYWYQQKSSQAPKLLFHYYDKDFNNEADTPDNFQSRRPNTSFCFLDIRSPGLGDTAMYLCATSRDLRREGRPGELFFGEGSRLTVL.

The CDR3 bases are TGTGCCAGCACCCGATTCGGACATGGGTACAATGAGCAGTTCTTC. It encodes CASTRFGHGYNEQFF. V and J are TRBV6-5 and TRBJ2-1, with D tentatively TRBD1 (5 bases). The CDR3 runs 15 residues. V was pared by 7 bases and J by 4 bases, with 17 bases between. Germline values: CDR1 MNHEY, CDR2 SVGAGI.

V and J are TRBV28 and TRBJ1-1; 10 bases map to TRBD1. V lost 6 bases and J lost 7; bases outside the gene matches: 8. The CDR3 is 14 residues long. Per the germline V gene, CDR1 is MDHEN and CDR2 is SYDVKM. CDR3 sequence: CASRDRGLLLEAFF. The DNA of the CDR3 is TGTGCCAGCAGAGACAGGGGGCTCCTACTTGAAGCTTTCTTT.

The gene calls are TRBV2 and TRBJ1-5; 7 bases are shared with TRBD1. CDR1 and CDR2 from the germline V gene are SNHLY and FYNNEI. V was clipped by 11 bases and J by 2 bases; unmatched bases: 9. The CDR3 is made up of 14 amino acids. The CDR3: CASNPTGGNQPQHF. The CDR3 DNA reads as TGTGCCTCCAATCCAACAGGGGGCAATCAGCCCCAGCATTTT.

The chain combines TRBV9 with TRBJ2-2, with D perhaps matching TRBD1 (6 bases). Trimming cost V 3 bases and J 2 bases, with 11 bases left between them. This CDR3 region has 15 residues. Per germline, CDR1 SGDLS and CDR2 YYNGEE. The CDR3 protein is CASSEGTLNTGELFF. The DNA of the CDR3 is TGTGCCAGCAGCGAGGGGACACTAAACACCGGGGAGCTGTTTTTT.

The chain couples TRBV7-8 to TRBJ1-2, with D possibly matching TRBD1 (5 bases). The germline V gene has CDR1 SGHVS and CDR2 FQNEAQ. The CDR3 runs to 14 residues. The V end was cut by 5 bases, the J end by 5 bases, with 15 bases between. The CDR3 loop is CASSMRGRSYGYTF. The DNA of the CDR3 is TGTGCCAGCAGCATGCGGGGACGATCGTATGGCTACACCTTC.